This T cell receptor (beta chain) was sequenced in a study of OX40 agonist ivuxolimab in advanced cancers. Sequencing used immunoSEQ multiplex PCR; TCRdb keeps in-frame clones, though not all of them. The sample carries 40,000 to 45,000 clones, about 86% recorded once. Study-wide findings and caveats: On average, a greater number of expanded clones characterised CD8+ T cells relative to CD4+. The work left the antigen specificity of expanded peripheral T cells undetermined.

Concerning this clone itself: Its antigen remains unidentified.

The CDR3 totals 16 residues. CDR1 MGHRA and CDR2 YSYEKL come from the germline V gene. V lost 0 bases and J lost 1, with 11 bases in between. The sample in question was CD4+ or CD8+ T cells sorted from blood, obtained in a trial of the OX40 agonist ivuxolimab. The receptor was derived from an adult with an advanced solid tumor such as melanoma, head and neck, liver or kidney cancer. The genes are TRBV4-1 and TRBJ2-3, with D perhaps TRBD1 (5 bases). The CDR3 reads CASSQDPPRGTDTQYF. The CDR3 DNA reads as TGCGCCAGCAGCCAAGATCCCCCCAGGGGCACAGATACGCAGTATTTT.